The clone carrying this T cell receptor (beta chain) appeared a few times. What it recognizes is unknown. TCRdb used MiXCR to reprocess the 5' RACE reads, holding one entry per CDR3 protein. There are hundreds of thousands of distinct CDR3 sequences in the sample; around a quarter occur only once, and around 12% lies in the top ten. This entry belongs to a study of T-cell memory formation after mild COVID-19. Overall study: Each donor largely had its own TCR clusters.

The ends were cut back, 2 bases at V and 2 bases at J, with 13 bases in the middle. CDR1 SGHVS and CDR2 FNYEAQ come from the germline V gene. This CDR3 comprises 15 residues. Study-wide results and caveats: Whether second-wave clones peaking at day 37 were SARS-CoV-2 specific went unconfirmed. Clones contracting day 15 to 85 were balanced CD4/CD8; later expanders leaned CD4+. The CD4+ clones that contracted clustered mainly within CM and EM, and the CD8+ clones concentrated in EMRA.

This TCR was sampled from an adult woman who had mild COVID-19 (a few samples of this study predate the infection). Cell type and time point are not known. The chain links TRBV7-6 to TRBJ2-7; the D gene is possibly TRBD2 (6 bases). The specimen was PBMCs or a T cell subset sorted from them (not recorded which). Here the CDR3 DNA reads TGTGCCAGCAGCTTAATGGGCGGGGCGGCCTACGAGCAGTACTTC. It codes for CASSLMGGAAYEQYF.